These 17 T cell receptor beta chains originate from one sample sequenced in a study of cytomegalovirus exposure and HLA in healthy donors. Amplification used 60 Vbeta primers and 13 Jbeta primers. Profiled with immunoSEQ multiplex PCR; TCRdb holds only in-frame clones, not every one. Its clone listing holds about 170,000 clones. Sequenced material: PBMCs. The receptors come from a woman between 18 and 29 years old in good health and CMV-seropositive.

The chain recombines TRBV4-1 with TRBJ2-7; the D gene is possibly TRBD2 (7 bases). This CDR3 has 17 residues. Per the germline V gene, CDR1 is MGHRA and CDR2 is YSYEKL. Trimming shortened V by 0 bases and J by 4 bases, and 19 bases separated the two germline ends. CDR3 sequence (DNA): TGCGCCAGCAGCCAAGAACGTGGCGGGGGCAGGGGTTACGAGCAGTACTTC. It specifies CASSQERGGGRGYEQYF.

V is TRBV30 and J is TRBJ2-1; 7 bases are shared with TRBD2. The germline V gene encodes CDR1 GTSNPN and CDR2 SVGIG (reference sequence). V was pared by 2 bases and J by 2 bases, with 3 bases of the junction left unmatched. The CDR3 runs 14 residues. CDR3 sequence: CAWSKRGAYNEQFF. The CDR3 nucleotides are TGTGCCTGGAGTAAGCGGGGAGCCTACAATGAGCAGTTCTTC.

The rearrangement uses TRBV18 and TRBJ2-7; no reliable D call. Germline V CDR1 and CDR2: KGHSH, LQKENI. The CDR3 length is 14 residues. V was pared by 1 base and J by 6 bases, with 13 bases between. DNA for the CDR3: TGTGCCAGCTCACCACAAAATAATGTCTTCGAGCAGTACTTC. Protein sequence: CASSPQNNVFEQYF.

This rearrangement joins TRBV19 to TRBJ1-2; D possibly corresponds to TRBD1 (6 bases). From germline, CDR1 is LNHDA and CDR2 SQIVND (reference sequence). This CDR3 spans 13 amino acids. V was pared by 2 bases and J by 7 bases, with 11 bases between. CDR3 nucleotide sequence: TGTGCCAGTAGTATAATCGTAGGGGGTGGCTACACCTTC. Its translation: CASSIIVGGGYTF.

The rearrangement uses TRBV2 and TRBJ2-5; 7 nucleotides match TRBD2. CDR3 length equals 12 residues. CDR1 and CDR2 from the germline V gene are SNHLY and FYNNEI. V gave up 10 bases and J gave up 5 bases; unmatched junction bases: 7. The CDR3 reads CATGAGMETQYF. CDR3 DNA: TGTGCCACCGGAGCGGGGATGGAGACCCAGTACTTC.

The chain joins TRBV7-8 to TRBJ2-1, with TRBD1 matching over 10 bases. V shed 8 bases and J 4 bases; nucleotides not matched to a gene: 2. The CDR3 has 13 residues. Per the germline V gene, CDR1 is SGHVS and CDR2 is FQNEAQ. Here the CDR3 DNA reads TGTGCCAGCGGGACAGGGGTTTACAATGAGCAGTTCTTC. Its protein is CASGTGVYNEQFF.

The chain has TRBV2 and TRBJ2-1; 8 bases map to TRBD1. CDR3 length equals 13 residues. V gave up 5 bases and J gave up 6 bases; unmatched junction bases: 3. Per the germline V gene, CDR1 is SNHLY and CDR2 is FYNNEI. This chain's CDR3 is CASSRTGGNEQFF. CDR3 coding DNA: TGTGCCAGCAGTCGTACAGGGGGCAATGAGCAGTTCTTC.

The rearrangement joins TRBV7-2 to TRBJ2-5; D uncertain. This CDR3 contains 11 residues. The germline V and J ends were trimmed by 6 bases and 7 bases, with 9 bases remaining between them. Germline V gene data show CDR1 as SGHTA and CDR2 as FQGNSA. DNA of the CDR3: TGTGCCAGCAGAAAAGGCGGGACCCAGTACTTC. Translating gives CASRKGGTQYF. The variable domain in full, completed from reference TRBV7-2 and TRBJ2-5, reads GAGVSQSPSNKVTEKGKDVELRCDPISGHTALYWYRQSLGQGLEFLIYFQGNSAPDKSGLPSDRFSAERTGGSVSTLTIQRTQQEDSAVYLCASRKGGTQYFGPGTRLLVL.

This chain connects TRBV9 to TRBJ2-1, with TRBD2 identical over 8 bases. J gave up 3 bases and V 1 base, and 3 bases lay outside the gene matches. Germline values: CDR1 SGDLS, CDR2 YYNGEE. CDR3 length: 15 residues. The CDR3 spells CASSVSSGDYNEQFF. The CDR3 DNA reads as TGTGCCAGCAGCGTAAGTAGCGGGGACTACAATGAGCAGTTCTTC.

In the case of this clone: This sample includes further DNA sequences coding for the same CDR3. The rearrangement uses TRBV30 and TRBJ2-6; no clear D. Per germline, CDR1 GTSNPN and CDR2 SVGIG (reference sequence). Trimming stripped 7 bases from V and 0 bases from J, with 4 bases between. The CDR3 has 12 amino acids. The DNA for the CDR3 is TGTGCCTCAGGCTCTGGGGCCAACGTCCTGACTTTC. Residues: CASGSGANVLTF.

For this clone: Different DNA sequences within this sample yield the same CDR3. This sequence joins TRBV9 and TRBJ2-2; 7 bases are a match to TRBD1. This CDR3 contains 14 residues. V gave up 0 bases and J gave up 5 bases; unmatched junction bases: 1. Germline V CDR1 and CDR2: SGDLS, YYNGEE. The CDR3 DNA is TGTGCCAGCAGCGTAGCCAGGGGGACCGGGGAGCTGTTTTTT. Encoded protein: CASSVARGTGELFF.

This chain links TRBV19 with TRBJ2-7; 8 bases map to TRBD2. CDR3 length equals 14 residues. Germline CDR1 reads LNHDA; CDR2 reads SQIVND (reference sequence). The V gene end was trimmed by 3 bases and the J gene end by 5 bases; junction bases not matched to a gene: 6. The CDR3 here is CASSISGGIDEQYF. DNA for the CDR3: TGTGCCAGTAGTATTTCGGGGGGGATCGACGAGCAGTACTTC.

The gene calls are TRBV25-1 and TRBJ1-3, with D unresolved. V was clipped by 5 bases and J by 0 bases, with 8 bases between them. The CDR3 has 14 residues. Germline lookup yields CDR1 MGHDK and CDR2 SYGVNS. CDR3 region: CASSNYHSGNTIYF. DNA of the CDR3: TGTGCCAGCAGTAACTACCACTCTGGAAACACCATATATTTT.

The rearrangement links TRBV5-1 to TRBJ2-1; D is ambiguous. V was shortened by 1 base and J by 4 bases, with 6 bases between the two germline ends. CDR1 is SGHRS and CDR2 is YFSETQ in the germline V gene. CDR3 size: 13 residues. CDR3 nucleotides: TGCGCCAGCAGCTTGACAGAGTACAATGAGCAGTTCTTC. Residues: CASSLTEYNEQFF.

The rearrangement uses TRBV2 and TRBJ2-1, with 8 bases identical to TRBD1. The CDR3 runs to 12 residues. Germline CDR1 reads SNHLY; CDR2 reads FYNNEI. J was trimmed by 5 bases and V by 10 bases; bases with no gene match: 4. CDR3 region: CATDRGNNEQFF. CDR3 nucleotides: TGTGCCACTGACAGGGGAAACAATGAGCAGTTCTTC.

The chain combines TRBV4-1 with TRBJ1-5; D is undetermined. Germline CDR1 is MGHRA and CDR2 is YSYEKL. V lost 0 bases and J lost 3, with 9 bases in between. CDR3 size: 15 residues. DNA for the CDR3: TGCGCCAGCAGCCAAGATTCCGGGTACAATCAGCCCCAGCATTTT. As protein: CASSQDSGYNQPQHF.

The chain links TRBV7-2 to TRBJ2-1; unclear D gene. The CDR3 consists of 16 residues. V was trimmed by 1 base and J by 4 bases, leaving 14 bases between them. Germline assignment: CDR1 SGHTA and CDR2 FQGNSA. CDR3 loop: CASSLVQYSAYNEQFF. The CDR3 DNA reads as TGTGCCAGCAGCTTAGTTCAGTATTCCGCATACAATGAGCAGTTCTTC.